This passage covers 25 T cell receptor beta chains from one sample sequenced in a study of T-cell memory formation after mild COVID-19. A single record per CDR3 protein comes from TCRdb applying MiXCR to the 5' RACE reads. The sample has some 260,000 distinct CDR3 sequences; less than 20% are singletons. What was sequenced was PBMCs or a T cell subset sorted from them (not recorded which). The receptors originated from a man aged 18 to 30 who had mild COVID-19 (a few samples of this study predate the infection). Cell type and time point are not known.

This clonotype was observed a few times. The CDR3 DNA reads as TGTGCCAGCAGTCTCCGACAGGGGGCGCGTTCCACAGATACGCAGTATTTT. This encodes CASSLRQGARSTDTQYF. This chain uses TRBV6-5 with TRBJ2-3; 10 positions agree with TRBD1. Germline V CDR1 and CDR2: MNHEY, SVGAGI. V lost 5 bases to trimming and J lost 2 bases; unmatched junction nucleotides: 10. The CDR3 runs to 17 residues.

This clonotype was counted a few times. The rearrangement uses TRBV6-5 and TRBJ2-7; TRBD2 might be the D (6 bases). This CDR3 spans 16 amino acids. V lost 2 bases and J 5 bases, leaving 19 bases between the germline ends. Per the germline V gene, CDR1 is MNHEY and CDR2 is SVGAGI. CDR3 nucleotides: TGTGCCAGCAGTTACGGTCCAGGGAGGATATCCCACGAGCAGTACTTC. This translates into CASSYGPGRISHEQYF.

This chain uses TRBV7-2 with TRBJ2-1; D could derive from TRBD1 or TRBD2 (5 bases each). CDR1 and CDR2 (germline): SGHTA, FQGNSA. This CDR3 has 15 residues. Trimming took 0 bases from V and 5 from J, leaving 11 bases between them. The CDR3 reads CASSLAGTANNEQFF. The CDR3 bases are TGTGCCAGCAGCTTAGCGGGGACGGCTAACAATGAGCAGTTCTTC.

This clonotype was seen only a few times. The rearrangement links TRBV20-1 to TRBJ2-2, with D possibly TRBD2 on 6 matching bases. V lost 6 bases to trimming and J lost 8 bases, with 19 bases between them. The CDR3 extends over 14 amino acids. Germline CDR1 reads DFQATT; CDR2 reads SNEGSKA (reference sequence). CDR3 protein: CSAAPAGRWGELFF. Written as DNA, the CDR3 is TGCAGTGCCGCGCCAGCGGGCAGGTGGGGGGAGCTGTTTTTT.

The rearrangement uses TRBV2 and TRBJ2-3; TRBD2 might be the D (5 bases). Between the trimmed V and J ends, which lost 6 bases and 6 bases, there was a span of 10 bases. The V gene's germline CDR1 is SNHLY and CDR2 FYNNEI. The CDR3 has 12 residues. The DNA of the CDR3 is TGTGCCAGCAGGAGACTAAGGGATACGCAGTATTTT. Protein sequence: CASRRLRDTQYF.

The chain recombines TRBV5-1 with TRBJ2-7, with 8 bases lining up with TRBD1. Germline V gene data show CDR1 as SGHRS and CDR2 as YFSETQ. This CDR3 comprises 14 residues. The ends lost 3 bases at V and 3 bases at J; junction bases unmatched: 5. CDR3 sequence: CASSSTGDFYEQYF. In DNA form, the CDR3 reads TGCGCCAGCAGCTCGACAGGGGATTTCTACGAGCAGTACTTC.

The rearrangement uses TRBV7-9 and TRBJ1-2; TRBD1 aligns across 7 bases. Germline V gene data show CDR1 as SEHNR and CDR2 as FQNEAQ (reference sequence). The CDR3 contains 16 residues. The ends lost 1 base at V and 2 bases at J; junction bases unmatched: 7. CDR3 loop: CASSLDRGVMNYGYTF. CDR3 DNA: TGTGCCAGCAGCTTAGACAGGGGAGTGATGAACTATGGCTACACCTTC.

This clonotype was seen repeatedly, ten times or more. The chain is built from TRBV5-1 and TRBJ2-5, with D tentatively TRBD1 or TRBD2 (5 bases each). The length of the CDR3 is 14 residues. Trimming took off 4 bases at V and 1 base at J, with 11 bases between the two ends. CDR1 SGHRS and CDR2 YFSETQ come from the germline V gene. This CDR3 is CASSPGTGQETQYF. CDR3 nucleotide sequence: TGCGCCAGCAGCCCGGGGACGGGCCAAGAGACCCAGTACTTC.

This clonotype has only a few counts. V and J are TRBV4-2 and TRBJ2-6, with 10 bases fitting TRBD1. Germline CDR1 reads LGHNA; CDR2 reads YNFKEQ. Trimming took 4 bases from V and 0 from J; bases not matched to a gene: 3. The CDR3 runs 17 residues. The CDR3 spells CASSPRQGASGANVLTF. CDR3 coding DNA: TGTGCCAGCAGCCCCCGACAGGGGGCCTCTGGGGCCAACGTCCTGACTTTC.

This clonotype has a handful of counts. CDR3 in DNA: TGTGCCAGCAGTTCCGCCGCGGGACAGGGTATAAGTCAGCCCCAGCATTTT. It is translated as CASSSAAGQGISQPQHF. The chain employs TRBV6-5 and TRBJ1-5; TRBD1 agrees at 9 bases. Trimming at V came to 4 bases and at J to 6 bases, leaving 13 bases not matched to a gene. Germline lookup yields CDR1 MNHEY and CDR2 SVGAGI. The CDR3 runs to 17 residues.

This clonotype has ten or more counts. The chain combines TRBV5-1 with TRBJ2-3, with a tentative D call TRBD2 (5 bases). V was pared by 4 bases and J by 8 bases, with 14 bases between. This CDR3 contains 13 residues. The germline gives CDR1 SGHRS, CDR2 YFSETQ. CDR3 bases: TGCGCCAGCAGCCCCTGGGGAGACGGTACGCAGTATTTT. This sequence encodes CASSPWGDGTQYF.

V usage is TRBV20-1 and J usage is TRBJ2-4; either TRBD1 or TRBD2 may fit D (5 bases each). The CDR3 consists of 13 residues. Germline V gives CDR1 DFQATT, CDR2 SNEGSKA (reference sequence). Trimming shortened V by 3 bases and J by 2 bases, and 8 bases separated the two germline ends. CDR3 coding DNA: TGCAGTGCTAGGGGGGAGACCAAAAACATTCAGTACTTC. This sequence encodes CSARGETKNIQYF.

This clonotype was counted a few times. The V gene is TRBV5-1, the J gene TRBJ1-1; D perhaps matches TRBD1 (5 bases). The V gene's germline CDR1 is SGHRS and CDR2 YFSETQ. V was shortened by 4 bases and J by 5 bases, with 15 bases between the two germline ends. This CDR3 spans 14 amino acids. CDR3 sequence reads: CASSPEGPGTEAFF. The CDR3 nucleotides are TGCGCCAGCAGCCCCGAGGGACCTGGGACTGAAGCTTTCTTT. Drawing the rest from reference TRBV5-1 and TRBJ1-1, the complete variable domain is KAGVTQTPRYLIKTRGQQVTLSCSPISGHRSVSWYQQTPGQGLQFLFEYFSETQRNKGNFPGRFSGRQFSNSRSEMNVSTLELGDSALYLCASSPEGPGTEAFFGQGTRLTVV.

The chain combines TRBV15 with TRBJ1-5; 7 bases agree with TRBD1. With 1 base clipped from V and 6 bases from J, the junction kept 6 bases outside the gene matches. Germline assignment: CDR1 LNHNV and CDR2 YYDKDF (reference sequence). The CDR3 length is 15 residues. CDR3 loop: CATSRVQGLGQPQHF. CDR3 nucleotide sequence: TGTGCCACCAGCAGAGTACAGGGGTTGGGTCAGCCCCAGCATTTT.

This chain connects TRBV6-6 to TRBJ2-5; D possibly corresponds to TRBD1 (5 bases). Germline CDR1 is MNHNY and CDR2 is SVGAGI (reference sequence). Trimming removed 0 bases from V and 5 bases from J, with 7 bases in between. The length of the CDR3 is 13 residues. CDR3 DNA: TGTGCCAGCAGTTACTCGAAGGGGGAGACCCAGTACTTC. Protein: CASSYSKGETQYF.

CDR3 sequence (DNA): TGCAGTGCTCCGTACACCGGGTTAGGAGAGACCCAGTACTTC. Amino acid sequence: CSAPYTGLGETQYF. The chain employs TRBV20-1 and TRBJ2-5, with no clear D. The CDR3 runs 14 residues. Germline V gene lookup returns CDR1 DFQATT and CDR2 SNEGSKA (reference sequence). V was pared by 5 bases and J by 4 bases, with 17 bases between.

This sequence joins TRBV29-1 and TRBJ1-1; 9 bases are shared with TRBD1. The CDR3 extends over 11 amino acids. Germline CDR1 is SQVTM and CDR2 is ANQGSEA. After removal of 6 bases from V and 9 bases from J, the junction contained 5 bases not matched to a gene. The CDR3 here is CSVTGTGQAFF. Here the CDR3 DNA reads TGCAGCGTGACTGGGACAGGGCAAGCTTTCTTT.

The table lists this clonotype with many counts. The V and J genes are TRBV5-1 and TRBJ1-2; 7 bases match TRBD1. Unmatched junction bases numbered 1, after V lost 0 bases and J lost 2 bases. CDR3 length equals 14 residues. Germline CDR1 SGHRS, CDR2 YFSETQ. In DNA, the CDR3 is TGCGCCAGCAGCTTGGGGGACAGAAACTATGGCTACACCTTC. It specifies CASSLGDRNYGYTF.

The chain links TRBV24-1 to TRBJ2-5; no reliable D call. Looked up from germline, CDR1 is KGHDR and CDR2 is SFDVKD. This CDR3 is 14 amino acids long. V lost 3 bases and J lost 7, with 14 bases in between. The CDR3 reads CATSDPGSLGTQYF. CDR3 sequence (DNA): TGTGCCACCAGTGATCCCGGGTCGTTGGGGACCCAGTACTTC.

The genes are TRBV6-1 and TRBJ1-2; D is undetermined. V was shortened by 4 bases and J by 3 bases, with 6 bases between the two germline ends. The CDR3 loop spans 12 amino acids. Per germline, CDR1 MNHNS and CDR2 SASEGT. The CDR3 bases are TGTGCCAGCAGTGCCGACCACTATGGCTACACCTTC. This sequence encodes CASSADHYGYTF.

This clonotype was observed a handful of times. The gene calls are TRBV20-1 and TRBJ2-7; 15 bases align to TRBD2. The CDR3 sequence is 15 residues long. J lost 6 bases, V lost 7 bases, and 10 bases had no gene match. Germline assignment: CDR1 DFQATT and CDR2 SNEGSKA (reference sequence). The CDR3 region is CSVTGLAGGVGEQYF. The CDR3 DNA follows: TGCAGTGTTACGGGACTAGCGGGGGGAGTTGGCGAGCAGTACTTC.

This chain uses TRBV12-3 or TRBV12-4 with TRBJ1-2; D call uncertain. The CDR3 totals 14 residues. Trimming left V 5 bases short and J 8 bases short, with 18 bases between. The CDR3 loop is CASSPDGFVGGYTF. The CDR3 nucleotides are TGTGCCAGCAGTCCCGACGGTTTCGTGGGGGGCTACACCTTC.

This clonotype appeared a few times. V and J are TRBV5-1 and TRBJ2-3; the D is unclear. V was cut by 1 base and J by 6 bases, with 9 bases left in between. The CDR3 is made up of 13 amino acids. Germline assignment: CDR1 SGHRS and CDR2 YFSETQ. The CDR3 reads CASSLFGPDTQYF. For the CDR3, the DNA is TGCGCCAGCAGCTTGTTCGGACCGGATACGCAGTATTTT. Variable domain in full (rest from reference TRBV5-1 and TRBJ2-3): KAGVTQTPRYLIKTRGQQVTLSCSPISGHRSVSWYQQTPGQGLQFLFEYFSETQRNKGNFPGRFSGRQFSNSRSEMNVSTLELGDSALYLCASSLFGPDTQYFGPGTRLTVL.

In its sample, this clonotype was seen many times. The CDR3: CASNHRRVSYNEQFF. Written as DNA, the CDR3 is TGTGCCAGCAACCATAGGCGAGTATCCTACAATGAGCAGTTCTTC. The J gene is TRBJ2-1, the V gene TRBV12-3 or TRBV12-4, with no clear D. Trimming left V 7 bases short and J 1 base short, with 14 bases between. This CDR3 spans 15 amino acids.

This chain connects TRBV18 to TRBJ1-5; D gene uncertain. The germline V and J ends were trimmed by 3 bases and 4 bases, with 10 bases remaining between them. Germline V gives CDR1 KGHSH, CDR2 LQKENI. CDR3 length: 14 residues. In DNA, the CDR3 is TGTGCCAGCTCACCTTGGGATGGAAATCAGCCCCAGCATTTT. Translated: CASSPWDGNQPQHF.